This T cell receptor (beta chain) was captured by sequencing in a study of shared clonotypes between healthy human individuals. Study outcomes and limitations: Relative to memory subsets, naive subsets generally showed larger estimated richness. Investigators collected only blood, and repertoires in tissues likely differ.

Germline V gene lookup returns CDR1 LNHDA and CDR2 SQIVND (reference sequence). The V gene lost 8 bases and the J gene lost 3 bases, with 8 bases spanning the gap. This CDR3 spans 12 amino acids. The study ran the assay at deep level. Profiled with immunoSEQ multiplex PCR; TCRdb holds only in-frame clones, not every one. Of about 960,000 clones listed, 60% to 85% are singletons. As regards this clone: No antigen is known for it.

The rearrangement links TRBV19 to TRBJ2-1; D tentatively reads TRBD1 or TRBD2 (5 bases each). Sequencing was done on a sample of memory CD4+ T cells sorted from blood. Noted subset: CD45RA-negative fraction. This TCR came from a man aged 18 to 29 in good health. This chain's CDR3 is CASQGDYNEQFF. The DNA of the CDR3 is TGTGCCAGTCAGGGAGACTACAATGAGCAGTTCTTC.